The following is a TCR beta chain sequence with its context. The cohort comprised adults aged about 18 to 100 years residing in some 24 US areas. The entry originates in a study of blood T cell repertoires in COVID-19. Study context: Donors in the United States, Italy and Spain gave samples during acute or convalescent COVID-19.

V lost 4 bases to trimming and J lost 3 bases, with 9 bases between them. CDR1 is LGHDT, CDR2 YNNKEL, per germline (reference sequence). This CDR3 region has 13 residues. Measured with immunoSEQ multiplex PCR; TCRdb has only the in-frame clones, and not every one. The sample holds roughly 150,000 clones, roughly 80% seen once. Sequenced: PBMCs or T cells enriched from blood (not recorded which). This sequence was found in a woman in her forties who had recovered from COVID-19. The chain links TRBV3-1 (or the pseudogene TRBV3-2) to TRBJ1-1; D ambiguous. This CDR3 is CASSRRHHTEAFF. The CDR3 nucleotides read TGTGCCAGCAGCCGCCGACACCACACTGAAGCTTTCTTT.